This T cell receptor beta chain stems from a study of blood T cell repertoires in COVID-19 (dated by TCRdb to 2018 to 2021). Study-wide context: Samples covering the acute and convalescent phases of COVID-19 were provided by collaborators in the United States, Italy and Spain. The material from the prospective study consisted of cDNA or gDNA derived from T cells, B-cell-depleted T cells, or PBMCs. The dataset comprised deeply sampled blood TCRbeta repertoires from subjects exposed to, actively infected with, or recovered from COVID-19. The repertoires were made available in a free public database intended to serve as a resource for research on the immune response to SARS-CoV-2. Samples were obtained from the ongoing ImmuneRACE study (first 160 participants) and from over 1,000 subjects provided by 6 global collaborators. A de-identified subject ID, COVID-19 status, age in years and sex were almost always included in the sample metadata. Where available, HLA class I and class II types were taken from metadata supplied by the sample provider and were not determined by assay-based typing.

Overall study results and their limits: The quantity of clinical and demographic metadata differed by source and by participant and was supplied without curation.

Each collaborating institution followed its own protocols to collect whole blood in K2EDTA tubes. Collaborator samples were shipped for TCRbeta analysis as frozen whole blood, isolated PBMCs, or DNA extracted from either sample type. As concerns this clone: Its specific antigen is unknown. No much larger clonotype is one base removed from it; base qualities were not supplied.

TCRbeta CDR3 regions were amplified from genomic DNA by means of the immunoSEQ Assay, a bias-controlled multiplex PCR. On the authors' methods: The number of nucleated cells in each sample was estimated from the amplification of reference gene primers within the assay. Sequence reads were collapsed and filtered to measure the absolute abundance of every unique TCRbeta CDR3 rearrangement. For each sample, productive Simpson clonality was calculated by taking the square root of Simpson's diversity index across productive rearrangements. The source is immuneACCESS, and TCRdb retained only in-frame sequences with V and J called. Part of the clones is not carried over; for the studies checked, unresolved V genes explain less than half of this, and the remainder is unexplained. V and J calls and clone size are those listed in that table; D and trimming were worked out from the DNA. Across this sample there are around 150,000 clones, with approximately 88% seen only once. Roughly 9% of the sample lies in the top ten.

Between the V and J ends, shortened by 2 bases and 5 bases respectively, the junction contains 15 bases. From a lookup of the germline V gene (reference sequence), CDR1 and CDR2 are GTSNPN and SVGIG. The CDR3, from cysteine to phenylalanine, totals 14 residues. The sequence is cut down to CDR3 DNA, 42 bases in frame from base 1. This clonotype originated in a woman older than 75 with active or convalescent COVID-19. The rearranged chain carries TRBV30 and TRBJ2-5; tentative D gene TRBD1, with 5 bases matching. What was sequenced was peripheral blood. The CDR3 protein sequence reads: CAWSWHRPTETQYF. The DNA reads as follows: TGTGCCTGGAGTTGGCACAGGCCAACGGAGACCCAGTACTTC.